This entry is about one T cell receptor (beta chain). The antigen is undetermined. While the first cohort had around 700 subjects, the donors belonged to the separate validation cohort of 100 to 150 subjects. V shed 4 bases, J shed 5 bases, and the junction held 6 bases outside the gene matches. The CDR3 extends over 15 amino acids. CDR1 and CDR2 from the germline V gene are SGHNT and YYREEE (reference sequence). The table came from immunoSEQ multiplex PCR; TCRdb's copy has only in-frame clones and leaves some out. The sample carries 200,000 to 300,000 clones, 90% recorded once. The sample is drawn from a study of cytomegalovirus exposure and HLA in healthy donors. About the research overall: Later, an analysis reported that the 95 to 150 validation repertoires had used the same platform as the roughly 680 first-cohort repertoires.

Overall study findings and caveats: That first-cohort TCR clusters tended to co-occur in the roughly 130 validation repertoires was found in a later analysis. A few of the chains that were CMV-associated were confirmed in vitro to be specific for CMV antigens.

The sequence was obtained from a woman in her 30s in good health and CMV-seronegative. The chain uses TRBV5-4 and TRBJ2-5; TRBD1 aligns across 12 bases. The source material was PBMCs. The CDR3 region has the DNA TGTGCCAGCAGCACCCGGGACAGGGGGCTCGAGACCCAGTACTTC. Translation: CASSTRDRGLETQYF.